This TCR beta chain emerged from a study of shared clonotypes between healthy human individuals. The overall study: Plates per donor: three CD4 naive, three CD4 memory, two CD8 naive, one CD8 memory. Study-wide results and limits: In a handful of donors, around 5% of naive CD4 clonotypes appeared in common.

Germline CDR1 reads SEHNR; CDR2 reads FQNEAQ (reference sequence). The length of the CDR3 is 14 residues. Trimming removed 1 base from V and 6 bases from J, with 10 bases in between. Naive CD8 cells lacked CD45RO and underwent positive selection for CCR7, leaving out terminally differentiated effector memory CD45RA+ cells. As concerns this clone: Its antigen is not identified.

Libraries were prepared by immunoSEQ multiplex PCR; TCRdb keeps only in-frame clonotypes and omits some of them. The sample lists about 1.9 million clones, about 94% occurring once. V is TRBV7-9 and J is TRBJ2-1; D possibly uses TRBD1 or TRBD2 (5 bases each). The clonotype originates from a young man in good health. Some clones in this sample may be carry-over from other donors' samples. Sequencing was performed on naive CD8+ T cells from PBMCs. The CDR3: CASSLDRGGNEQFF. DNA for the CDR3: TGTGCCAGCAGCTTAGACCGGGGCGGCAATGAGCAGTTCTTC.